A selection of T cell receptor beta chains follows, all from one sample in a study of T cell changes during pregnancy in multiple sclerosis. Clones were read by immunoSEQ multiplex PCR, and TCRdb kept only the in-frame ones, dropping some. The sample shows about 70,000 clones, roughly 92% of them seen only once. Sequenced here: CD8+ T cells from peripheral blood mononuclear cells, sampled in the third trimester of pregnancy. The receptors stem from a female donor in good health, enrolled as a control in a pregnancy study. Each CDR3 is given with its conserved first and last residue. D genes are given only for firm matches. Where a row states a size, it is once, few, many or the class of an expanded clone; other rows omit it.

>TRBV4-3|TRBD2|once|TRBJ2-3
CASSPRLAGAYTDTQYF
TGCGCCAGCAGCCCTAGACTAGCGGGGGCATACACAGATACGCAGTATTTT
>TRBV13|TRBD1|.|TRBJ2-7
CASSLMGTGGYEQYF
TGTGCCAGCAGCTTAATGGGGACAGGAGGATACGAGCAGTACTTC
>TRBV9|TRBD2|.|TRBJ2-5
CASSVVSGEGETQYF
TGTGCCAGCAGCGTAGTTAGCGGGGAGGGGGAGACCCAGTACTTC
>TRBV12-5|.|.|TRBJ2-1
CASGLGLVDEQFF
TGTGCTAGTGGTTTGGGACTAGTCGATGAGCAGTTCTTC
>TRBV5-1|TRBD1|.|TRBJ2-1
CASSEGTDYNEQFF
TGCGCCAGCAGCGAAGGGACAGATTACAATGAGCAATTCTTC
>TRBV14|TRBD1|.|TRBJ1-1
CASSPSGQMNTEAFF
TGTGCCAGCAGCCCATCGGGACAGATGAACACTGAAGCTTTCTTT
>TRBV5-1|TRBD1|.|TRBJ1-2
CASSLGATGANYGYTF
TGCGCCAGCAGCTTGGGTGCGACAGGGGCTAACTATGGCTACACCTTC
>TRBV4-2|TRBD1|.|TRBJ1-5
CASSHTGTGNQPQHF
TGTGCCAGCAGCCATACCGGGACAGGCAATCAGCCCCAGCATTTT
>TRBV5-1|.|.|TRBJ1-1
CASSTGQPLNTEAFF
TGCGCCAGCAGCACAGGACAGCCGCTGAACACTGAAGCTTTCTTT
>TRBV5-6|.|.|TRBJ2-2
CASSLSRTIGTGELFF
TGTGCCAGCAGCTTGTCGCGTACCATCGGCACCGGGGAGCTGTTTTTT
>TRBV7-9|TRBD2|.|TRBJ2-2
CASRSGGYTGELFF
TGTGCCAGCAGGAGCGGGGGCTACACCGGGGAGCTGTTTTTT
>TRBV5-1|.|once|TRBJ1-1
CASSLGAEAFF
TGCGCCAGCAGCTTGGGGGCGGAAGCTTTCTTT
>TRBV30|.|.|TRBJ2-7
CAWSVNRDSYF
TGTGCCTGGAGTGTTAACAGGGATTCGTACTTC
>TRBV19|.|once|TRBJ2-7
CASSPGGFYEQYF
TGTGCCAGTAGCCCTGGGGGGTTCTACGAGCAGTACTTC
>TRBV7-9|.|.|TRBJ2-1
CASSHKLSMYNEQFF
TGTGCCAGCAGTCATAAGCTTTCAATGTACAATGAGCAGTTCTTC
>TRBV14|.|.|TRBJ2-1
CASSPAGTLSYNEQFF
TGTGCCAGCAGTCCAGCCGGGACTCTGTCCTACAATGAGCAGTTCTTC
>TRBV27|TRBD1|.|TRBJ1-2
CASSLSTGTGKHYGYTF
TGTGCCAGCAGTTTATCTACCGGGACAGGGAAACACTATGGCTACACCTTC
>TRBV5-8|TRBD2|.|TRBJ2-2
CASSLASGGPNTGELFF
TGTGCCAGCAGCTTGGCTAGCGGGGGACCGAACACCGGGGAGCTGTTTTTT
>TRBV5-1|TRBD1|once|TRBJ1-3
CASSPGTGAGGNTIYF
TGCGCCAGCAGCCCGGGGACAGGGGCAGGTGGAAACACCATATATTTT
>TRBV10-3|.|few|TRBJ1-3
CATYDSGNTIYF
TGTGCCACCTATGACTCTGGAAACACCATATATTTT
>TRBV5-4|.|.|TRBJ1-1
CASSLAPAQNTEAFF
TGTGCCAGCAGCTTGGCCCCCGCACAGAACACTGAAGCTTTCTTT
>TRBV7-2|TRBD2|.|TRBJ2-2
CASRASGGQIGELFF
TGTGCCAGCAGGGCTAGCGGGGGGCAGATCGGGGAGCTGTTTTTT
>TRBV29-1|.|.|TRBJ1-2
CSVAGDVTDYGYTF
TGCAGCGTTGCAGGGGACGTCACGGACTATGGCTACACCTTC
>TRBV7-3|TRBD1|.|TRBJ1-1
CASSLWTGENTEAFF
TGTGCCAGCAGCCTTTGGACAGGGGAAAACACTGAAGCTTTCTTT
>TRBV5-4|TRBD1|.|TRBJ1-2
CASSLGTVGRGYTF
TGTGCCAGCAGCCTGGGGACAGTCGGCCGGGGCTACACCTTC
>TRBV16|TRBD1|.|TRBJ2-3
CASSQPGQGISTDTQYF
TGTGCCAGCAGCCAACCGGGACAGGGGATTAGTACAGATACGCAGTATTTT
>TRBV27|.|.|TRBJ1-2
CASSSDSNYGYTF
TGTGCCAGCAGTTCAGATTCTAACTATGGCTACACCTTC
>TRBV25-1|.|.|TRBJ1-4
CASSEYTLLRQNEKLFF
TGTGCCAGCAGTGAATATACCCTCTTAAGACAAAATGAAAAACTGTTTTTT
>TRBV6-4|.|.|TRBJ2-3
CASSEGAHDTQYF
TGTGCCAGCAGTGAGGGGGCCCACGATACGCAGTATTTT
>TRBV5-1|TRBD1|once|TRBJ2-5
CASSQETGEETQYF
TGCGCCAGCAGCCAGGAGACAGGGGAAGAGACCCAGTACTTC
>TRBV29-1|TRBD1|.|TRBJ1-5
CSVETGEGNQPQHF
TGCAGCGTTGAAACAGGGGAAGGCAATCAGCCCCAGCATTTT
>TRBV9|.|.|TRBJ1-1
CASSVMGTAFDTEAFF
TGTGCCAGCAGCGTTATGGGTACAGCTTTTGACACTGAAGCTTTCTTT
>TRBV11-2|.|.|TRBJ1-1
CASSLEWRGRGTEAFF
TGTGCCAGCAGCTTAGAATGGCGGGGGAGAGGCACTGAAGCTTTCTTT
>TRBV4-3|TRBD1|once|TRBJ1-4
CASSLGTGGEKLFF
TGCGCCAGCAGCCTGGGGACAGGGGGTGAAAAACTGTTTTTT
>TRBV9|.|.|TRBJ2-7
CASSVDSISYEQYF
TGTGCCAGCAGCGTAGACAGTATTTCCTACGAGCAGTACTTC
>TRBV2|TRBD1|.|TRBJ1-1
CAIPERDRNTEAFF
TGTGCCATCCCAGAACGGGACAGGAACACTGAAGCTTTCTTT
>TRBV7-3|.|.|TRBJ1-6
CASSLMLRQLGSPLHF
TGTGCCAGCAGCTTAATGTTGAGACAGTTAGGTTCACCCCTCCACTTT
>TRBV27|TRBD1|few|TRBJ2-2
CASSFGGQGAGELFF
TGTGCCAGCAGTTTTGGGGGCCAGGGGGCCGGGGAGCTGTTTTTT
>TRBV4-3|TRBD1|.|TRBJ1-4
CASSQDGRQGGEKLFF
TGCGCCAGCAGCCAAGATGGTCGACAGGGAGGTGAAAAACTGTTTTTT
>TRBV7-9|TRBD1|once|TRBJ1-2
CASSFLGQGTYGYTF
TGTGCCAGCAGCTTCTTGGGACAGGGGACCTATGGCTACACCTTC
>TRBV5-4|.|.|TRBJ2-1
CASSSPTGNEQFF
TGTGCCAGCAGCTCCCCGACTGGCAATGAGCAGTTCTTC
>TRBV19|TRBD1|.|TRBJ2-7
CASSPGGTGDRAYEQYF
TGTGCCAGTAGTCCAGGAGGGACAGGGGATAGGGCCTACGAGCAGTACTTC
>TRBV19|.|once|TRBJ1-1
CASKGQNTEAFF
TGTGCCAGTAAGGGACAGAACACTGAAGCTTTCTTT
>TRBV5-1|.|.|TRBJ1-2
CASSHLGGAGGYTF
TGCGCCAGCAGCCACCTAGGGGGGGCTGGTGGCTACACCTTC
>TRBV7-9|.|few|TRBJ2-2
CASSRTGELFF
TGTGCCAGCAGCCGCACCGGGGAGCTGTTTTTT
>TRBV10-3|TRBD1|.|TRBJ1-1
CAISEAGGHTEAFF
TGTGCCATCAGTGAGGCAGGGGGCCACACTGAAGCTTTCTTT
>TRBV4-1|TRBD1|once|TRBJ2-7
CASSQGAWTGVSYEQYF
TGCGCCAGCAGCCAAGGAGCGTGGACAGGAGTTTCCTACGAGCAGTACTTC
>TRBV4-2|TRBD2|.|TRBJ2-3
CASSQVRAGGRDTQYF
TGTGCCAGCAGCCAGGTCCGAGCGGGGGGGCGAGATACGCAGTATTTT
>TRBV18|.|.|TRBJ2-5
CASSPGQQPQETQYF
TGTGCCAGCTCACCGGGGCAGCAACCTCAAGAGACCCAGTACTTC
>TRBV6-1|.|.|TRBJ2-1
CASSEGLSEQFF
TGTGCCAGCAGTGAAGGCCTGAGTGAGCAGTTCTTC
>TRBV9|.|.|TRBJ2-7
CASNTGADNYEQYF
TGTGCCAGCAATACAGGAGCTGATAACTACGAGCAGTACTTC
>TRBV7-8|.|.|TRBJ1-1
CASSDRQNTEAFF
TGTGCCAGCAGTGACAGGCAGAACACTGAAGCTTTCTTT
>TRBV2|.|once|TRBJ1-5
CASSANPGGNQPQHF
TGTGCCAGCAGTGCTAACCCAGGTGGCAATCAGCCCCAGCATTTT
>TRBV7-2|TRBD2|.|TRBJ2-7
CASSFSGGALVAEQYF
TGTGCCAGCAGCTTTAGCGGGGGGGCGTTAGTGGCTGAGCAGTACTTC
>TRBV5-5|TRBD1|.|TRBJ2-2
CASSNLGQGLRELFF
TGTGCCAGCAGCAATCTGGGACAGGGTTTGCGGGAGCTGTTTTTT
>TRBV27|TRBD2|.|TRBJ2-2
CASSLWGGGNTGELFF
TGTGCCAGCAGTTTATGGGGCGGGGGGAACACCGGGGAGCTGTTTTTT
>TRBV29-1|TRBD2|.|TRBJ2-1
CSPTSGVNSDEQFF
TGCAGCCCGACTAGCGGGGTGAATTCGGATGAGCAGTTCTTC
>TRBV19|.|.|TRBJ2-5
CASSIDLETQYF
TGTGCCAGTAGTATAGATCTGGAGACCCAGTACTTC
>TRBV11-2|.|.|TRBJ2-7
CASSLSTGYEQYF
TGTGCCAGCAGCTTATCAACAGGCTACGAGCAGTACTTC
>TRBV6-6|.|.|TRBJ1-2
CASTIQGMNGYTF
TGTGCCAGCACTATACAGGGCATGAATGGCTACACCTTC